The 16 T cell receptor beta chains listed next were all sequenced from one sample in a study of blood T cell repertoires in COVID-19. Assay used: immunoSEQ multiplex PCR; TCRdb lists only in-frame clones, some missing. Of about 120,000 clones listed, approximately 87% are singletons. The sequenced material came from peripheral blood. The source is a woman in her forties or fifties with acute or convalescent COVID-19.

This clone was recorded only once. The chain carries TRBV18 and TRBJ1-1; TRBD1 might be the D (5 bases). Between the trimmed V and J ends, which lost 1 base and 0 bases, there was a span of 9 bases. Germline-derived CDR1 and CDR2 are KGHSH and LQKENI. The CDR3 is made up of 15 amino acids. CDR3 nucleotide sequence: TGTGCCAGCTCACCACGGCGACAGATGAACACTGAAGCTTTCTTT. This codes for CASSPRRQMNTEAFF.

CDR3 nucleotide sequence: TGTGCCAGCAGTTCCCGAGGCACAGATACGCAGTATTTT. Encoded protein: CASSSRGTDTQYF. The chain joins TRBV28 to TRBJ2-3; unclear D gene. The CDR3 is 13 residues long. Germline V lookup: CDR1 MDHEN, CDR2 SYDVKM. Trimming removed 4 bases from V and 1 base from J, with 6 bases in between.

The CDR3 protein is CAIGLQGATGEKLFF. The CDR3 DNA reads as TGTGCCATCGGATTACAGGGGGCTACGGGCGAAAAACTGTTTTTT. The chain couples TRBV10-3 to TRBJ1-4, with 9 bases identical to TRBD1. CDR1 is ENHRY, CDR2 SYGVKD, per germline. There are 15 residues in the CDR3. Trimming removed 8 bases from V and 8 bases from J; junction bases left unmatched: 12.

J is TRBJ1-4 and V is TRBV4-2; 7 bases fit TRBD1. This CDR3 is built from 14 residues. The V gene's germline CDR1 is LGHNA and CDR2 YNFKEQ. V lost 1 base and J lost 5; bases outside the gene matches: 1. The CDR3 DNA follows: TGTGCCAGCAGCCAAGGGGGACAGAATGAAAAACTGTTTTTT. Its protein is CASSQGGQNEKLFF.

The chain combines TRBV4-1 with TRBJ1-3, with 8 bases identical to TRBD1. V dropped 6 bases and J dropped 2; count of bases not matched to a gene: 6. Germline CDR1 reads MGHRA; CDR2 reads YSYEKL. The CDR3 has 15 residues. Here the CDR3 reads CASRQTGGAGNTIYF. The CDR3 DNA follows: TGCGCCAGCAGACAAACAGGGGGGGCTGGAAACACCATATATTTT.

CDR3 DNA sequence: TGTGCCAGCAGCCATACTAGCGGCACCTACGAGCAGTACTTC. It codes for CASSHTSGTYEQYF. V gene TRBV5-6 combines with J gene TRBJ2-7, with 8 bases lining up with TRBD2. V lost 4 bases to trimming and J lost 2 bases; unmatched junction nucleotides: 5. The V gene's germline CDR1 is SGHDT and CDR2 YYEEEE. The length of the CDR3 is 14 residues.

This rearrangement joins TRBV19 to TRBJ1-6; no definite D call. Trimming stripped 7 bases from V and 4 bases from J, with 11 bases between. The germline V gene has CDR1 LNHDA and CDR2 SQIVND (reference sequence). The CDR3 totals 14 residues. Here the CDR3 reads CASTGISYNSPLHF. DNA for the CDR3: TGTGCCAGTACCGGGATATCTTATAATTCACCCCTCCACTTT.

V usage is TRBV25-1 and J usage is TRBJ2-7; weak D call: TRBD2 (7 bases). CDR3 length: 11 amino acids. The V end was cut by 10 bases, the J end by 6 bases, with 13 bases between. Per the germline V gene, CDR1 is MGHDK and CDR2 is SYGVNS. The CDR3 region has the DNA TGTGCCACCTGGGGAGGGGGCGAGCAGTACTTC. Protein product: CATWGGGEQYF.

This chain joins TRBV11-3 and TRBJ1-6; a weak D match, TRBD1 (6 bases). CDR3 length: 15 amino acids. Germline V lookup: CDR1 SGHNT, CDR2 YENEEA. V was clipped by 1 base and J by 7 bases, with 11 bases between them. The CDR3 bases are TGTGCCAGCAGCTTAGTATCCGGACAGAATTCACCCCTCCACTTT. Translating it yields CASSLVSGQNSPLHF. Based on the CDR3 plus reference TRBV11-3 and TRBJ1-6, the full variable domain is EAGVVQSPRYKIIEKKQPVAFWCNPISGHNTLYWYLQNLGQGPELLIRYENEEAVDDSQLPKDRFSAERLKGVDSTLKIQPAELGDSAVYLCASSLVSGQNSPLHFGNGTRLTVT.

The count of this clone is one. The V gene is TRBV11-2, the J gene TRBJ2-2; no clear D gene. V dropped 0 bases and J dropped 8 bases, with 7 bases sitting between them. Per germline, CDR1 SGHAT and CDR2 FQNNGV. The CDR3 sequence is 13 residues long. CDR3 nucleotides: TGTGCCAGCAGCTTAGAGTTCCCAGGGGAGCTGTTTTTT. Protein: CASSLEFPGELFF.

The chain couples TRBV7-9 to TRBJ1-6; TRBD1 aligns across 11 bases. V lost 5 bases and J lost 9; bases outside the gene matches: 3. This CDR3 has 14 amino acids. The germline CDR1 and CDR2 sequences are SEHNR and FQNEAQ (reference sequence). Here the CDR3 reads CASSRDRGFSPLHF. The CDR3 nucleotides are TGTGCCAGCAGCCGGGACAGGGGGTTTTCACCCCTCCACTTT.

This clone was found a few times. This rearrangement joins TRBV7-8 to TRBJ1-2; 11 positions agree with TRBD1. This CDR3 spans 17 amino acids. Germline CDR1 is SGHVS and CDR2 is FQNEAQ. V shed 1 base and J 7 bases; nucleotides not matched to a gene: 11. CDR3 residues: CASSLGGGQGARGGYTF. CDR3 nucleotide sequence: TGTGCCAGCAGCTTAGGGGGCGGACAGGGGGCGCGAGGTGGCTACACCTTC.

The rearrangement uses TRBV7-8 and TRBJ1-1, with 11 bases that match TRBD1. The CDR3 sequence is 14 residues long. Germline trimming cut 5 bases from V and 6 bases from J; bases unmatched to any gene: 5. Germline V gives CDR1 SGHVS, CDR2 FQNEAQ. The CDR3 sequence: CASSMGQGVPEAFF. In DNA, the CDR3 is TGTGCCAGCAGCATGGGACAGGGGGTCCCTGAAGCTTTCTTT.

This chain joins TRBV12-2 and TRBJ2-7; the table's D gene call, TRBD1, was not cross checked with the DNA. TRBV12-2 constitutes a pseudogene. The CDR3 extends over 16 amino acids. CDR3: CASRLALSDRSYEQYF. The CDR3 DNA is TGTGCAAGTCGCTTAGCACTTTCGGACAGATCTTACGAGCAGTACTTC.

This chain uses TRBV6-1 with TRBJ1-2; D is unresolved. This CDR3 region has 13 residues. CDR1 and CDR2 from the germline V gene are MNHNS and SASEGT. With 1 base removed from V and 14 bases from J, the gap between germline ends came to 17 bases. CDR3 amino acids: CASSEGREAACTF. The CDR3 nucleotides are TGTGCCAGCAGTGAAGGGAGGGAGGCAGCCTGTACCTTC.

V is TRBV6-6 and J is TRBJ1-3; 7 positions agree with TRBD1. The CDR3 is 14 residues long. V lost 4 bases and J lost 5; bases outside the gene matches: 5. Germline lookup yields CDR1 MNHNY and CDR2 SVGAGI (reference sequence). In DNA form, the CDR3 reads TGTGCCAGCAGTTCCCTGACAGGGAGAAACACCATATATTTT. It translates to CASSSLTGRNTIYF.